The 9 T cell receptor beta chains below were found in one sample sequenced in a study of Tregs in tolerant kidney transplant recipients. Sequencing used immunoSEQ multiplex PCR; TCRdb keeps in-frame clones, though not all of them. The data contain around 50,000 clones, about 86% of them singletons. Material for sequencing was CD4+ T cells from blood. These receptors were collected from a human donor in good health.

In its sample, this clone was seen many times. The V call is TRBV7-3, the J call TRBJ2-5; 11 positions match TRBD2. Germline loops: CDR1 SGHTA, CDR2 FQGTGA. V trimming: 5 bases; J trimming: 3 bases; junction bases outside the gene matches: 2. The CDR3 is 14 amino acids. The CDR3 region is CASSMGLAEETQYF. In DNA, the CDR3 is TGTGCCAGCAGCATGGGACTAGCGGAAGAGACCCAGTACTTC. The entire variable domain, with the rest obtained from reference TRBV7-3 and TRBJ2-5, is as follows: GAGVSQTPSNKVTEKGKYVELRCDPISGHTALYWYRQSLGQGPEFLIYFQGTGAADDSGLPNDRFFAVRPEGSVSTLKIQRTERGDSAVYLCASSMGLAEETQYFGPGTRLLVL.

The chain uses TRBV18 and TRBJ2-7; 9 bases are a match to TRBD2. Germline CDR1 is KGHSH and CDR2 is LQKENI. V trimming: 4 bases; J trimming: 7 bases; junction bases outside the gene matches: 14. The CDR3 extends over 16 amino acids. This CDR3 reads CASSLGLAGSKGEQYF. The CDR3 DNA is TGTGCCAGCTCACTGGGACTAGCCGGATCGAAGGGAGAGCAGTACTTC. The whole variable domain, filled in from reference TRBV18 and TRBJ2-7, reads NAGVMQNPRHLVRRRGQEARLRCSPMKGHSHVYWYRQLPEEGLKFMVYLQKENIIDESGMPKERFSAEFPKEGPSILRIQQVVRGDSAAYFCASSLGLAGSKGEQYFGPGTRLTVT.

The chain couples TRBV6-4 to TRBJ2-1; D tentatively reads TRBD1 or TRBD2 (5 bases each). V lost 11 bases to trimming and J lost 15 bases, with 17 bases between them. The germline V gene has CDR1 MRHNA and CDR2 SNTAGT. The CDR3 runs to 10 residues. The CDR3 loop is CAASRGRRFF. The CDR3 DNA reads TGTGCCGCCTCCCGGGGCCGGCGGTTCTTC.

The chain recombines TRBV30 with TRBJ1-2; possibly TRBD1 for D (5 bases). Germline loops: CDR1 GTSNPN, CDR2 SVGIG (reference sequence). The CDR3 loop spans 13 amino acids. Trimming took off 3 bases at V and 6 bases at J, with 14 bases between the two ends. CDR3 protein: CAWSPLGAHGYTF. The CDR3 region has the DNA TGTGCCTGGAGCCCCCTCGGGGCGCATGGCTACACCTTC.

J is TRBJ2-1 and V is TRBV7-2, with unresolved D. The length of the CDR3 is 14 residues. Trimming took off 0 bases at V and 4 bases at J, with 7 bases between the two ends. Germline CDR1 reads SGHTA; CDR2 reads FQGNSA. The DNA for the CDR3 is TGTGCCAGCAGCTTAGCTTTGGGTTACAATGAGCAGTTCTTC. Translated, it gives CASSLALGYNEQFF.

The V and J genes are TRBV7-2 and TRBJ2-3; 8 bases line up with TRBD2. J was trimmed by 3 bases and V by 4 bases; bases with no gene match: 15. The germline V gene encodes CDR1 SGHTA and CDR2 FQGNSA. CDR3 length equals 18 residues. CDR3 bases: TGTGCCAGCAGCTCGCATTCGGCGGGACTAGTGGGAACAGATACGCAGTATTTT. Amino acids: CASSSHSAGLVGTDTQYF. Filled out from reference TRBV7-2 and TRBJ2-3, the complete variable domain reads GAGVSQSPSNKVTEKGKDVELRCDPISGHTALYWYRQSLGQGLEFLIYFQGNSAPDKSGLPSDRFSAERTGGSVSTLTIQRTQQEDSAVYLCASSSHSAGLVGTDTQYFGPGTRLTVL.

The chain couples TRBV25-1 to TRBJ1-1; 8 nucleotides align to TRBD1. V trimming: 6 bases; J trimming: 6 bases; junction bases outside the gene matches: 6. Germline CDR1 MGHDK, CDR2 SYGVNS. There are 13 residues in the CDR3. The chain's CDR3 is CASRRVTGAEAFF. The CDR3 coding sequence is TGTGCCAGCAGGCGGGTGACAGGGGCTGAAGCTTTCTTT. The whole variable domain, remainder taken from reference TRBV25-1 and TRBJ1-1, is EADIYQTPRYLVIGTGKKITLECSQTMGHDKMYWYQQDPGMELHLIHYSYGVNSTEKGDLSSESTVSRIRTEHFPLTLESARPSHTSQYLCASRRVTGAEAFFGQGTRLTVV.

The CDR3 protein is CSVELHNEQFF. CDR3 nucleotides: TGCAGCGTTGAACTACACAATGAGCAGTTCTTC. This sequence joins TRBV29-1 and TRBJ2-1, with D unresolved. The CDR3 runs to 11 residues. V was trimmed by 2 bases and J by 5 bases, leaving 4 bases between them. Germline V gene lookup returns CDR1 SQVTM and CDR2 ANQGSEA.

The V call is TRBV6-7, the J call TRBJ1-2; no firm D call. TRBV6-7 is annotated as an ORF whose role is uncertain. The CDR3 contains 13 residues. V gave up 10 bases and J gave up 2 bases, with 14 bases separating them. The CDR3 sequence: CATPSGWNYGYTF. The CDR3 nucleotides read TGTGCCACCCCGTCAGGATGGAACTATGGCTACACCTTC.